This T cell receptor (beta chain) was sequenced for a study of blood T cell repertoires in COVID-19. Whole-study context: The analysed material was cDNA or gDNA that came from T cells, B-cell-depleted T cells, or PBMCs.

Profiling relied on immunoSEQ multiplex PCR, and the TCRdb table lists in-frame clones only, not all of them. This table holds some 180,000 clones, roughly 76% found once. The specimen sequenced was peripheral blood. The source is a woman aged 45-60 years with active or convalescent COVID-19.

CDR3 residues: CASSLSAGVDIYGYTF. CDR3 bases: TGTGCCAGCAGTTTATCGGCAGGGGTTGATATCTATGGCTACACCTTC. V is TRBV27 and J is TRBJ1-2, with D perhaps matching TRBD1 (6 bases). With 0 bases removed from V and 4 bases from J, the gap between germline ends came to 15 bases. CDR1 is MNHEY and CDR2 is SMNVEV in the germline V gene (reference sequence). This CDR3 is built from 16 residues.